This T cell receptor beta chain derives from a study of blood T cell repertoires in COVID-19. Study background: Sites in the United States, Italy and Spain provided acute and convalescent COVID-19 samples. PBMCs, B-cell-depleted T cells, or T cells were the source of the cDNA or gDNA that made up the material.

As handled by the study authors: Estimated nucleated cell counts came from reference gene primer amplification. The protocol was immunoSEQ multiplex PCR, while the TCRdb copy is restricted to in-frame clones and leaves out a portion. The DNA was the basis for D and trimming; V, J and clone size are from that table. The table records about 130,000 clones, more than 75% of them present only once. Germline V gene data show CDR1 as MNHEY and CDR2 as SVGAGI. Trimming took 2 bases from V and 1 from J; bases not matched to a gene: 5. The length of the CDR3 is 15 residues. The TCR originated in a woman aged 70 to 79 with COVID-19, enrolled during active disease. The chain employs TRBV6-5 and TRBJ2-7; 7 nucleotides agree with TRBD1. Sequencing used peripheral blood. The CDR3 loop reads CASSYARGISYEQYF. In DNA, the CDR3 is TGTGCCAGCAGTTACGCCAGGGGGATTTCCTACGAGCAGTACTTC.